The T cell receptor (beta chain) under discussion was sequenced for a study of T and B cells in COVID-19 patients (dated by TCRdb to 2020 to 2022). With respect to the entire study: Using TRB and IGH repertoire sequencing of peripheral blood, the study characterized adaptive immunity in COVID-19 patients who had active infection or had recovered. Median age was around 37 years in the recovered cohort versus approximately 63 years in the active-infection cohort. An age-matched reference group of 39 healthy donors negative for COVID-19 antibodies served as the comparison for repertoire analyses. In the active-infection cohort, about 90% of the roughly 20 patients had comorbidities linked to unfavorable COVID-19 outcome. Of the 20 to 25 patients in the active-infection cohort, about eleven were critically ill and needed mechanical ventilation or ECMO. The repository of TCR and BCR sequences included around 71 time points from 35 to 40 patients, and more than 7.5 million TCR sequences were analysed. A recovered cohort included some 19 patients who provided roughly 20 samples, and most of these patients had mild to moderate COVID-19 treated on an outpatient basis. A couple of patients were in both the active and recovered cohorts because samples existed from active disease and from after recovery. As many as 9 follow-up blood samples were collected from each patient, and in some individuals these samples spanned different disease stages.

This clonotype was recorded at least ten times. Its antigen specificity is not known. Per-base quality was not reported, and no clone a single base away is much larger than it. Instrument used: Illumina MiSeq. Multiplex PCR with BIOMED2 TRB-A/B primer pools was used to amplify the TRB rearrangements. Illumina-compatible adapters and 7-nucleotide sample barcodes were attached to the amplicons through two consecutive PCRs. Phusion HS II polymerase was used for all library PCRs. Amplicons were gel-purified with the NucleoSpin Gel and PCR Clean-up kit, quantified on Qubit, and pooled at approximately 3.7 nM. Before Illumina next-generation sequencing, the quality of the amplicon pool was assessed on an Agilent 2100 Bioanalyzer. For the original study's pipeline: Annotation of TRB rearrangements was performed with MiXCR 3.0.8 using the default MiXCR reference library. Non-productive reads and sequences with fewer than 2 reads were excluded, and each unique CDR3 nucleotide sequence counted as one clone. R 3.5.1 was used to calculate clonality, diversity, richness and V-J gene usage. GLIPH2 was used to cluster TCRs by CDR3 similarity, and OLGA was used to calculate generation probabilities. Only GLIPH2 clusters containing at least four unique TCR clonotypes present in at least three individuals were kept. TCRdb redid the processing of the public reads, applying fastp at Q25 and MiXCR, and retained in-frame beta chains. All rows with the same CDR3 protein become a single entry with the most common DNA and genes. TCRdb's processing, not the authors' own work, is the source of the V and J calls. This sample comprises approximately 5,000 distinct CDR3 sequences, more than 25% of them detected only once. 10% to 15% of the sample goes to the ten largest clones.

CDR1 is given as SGHTA and CDR2 as FQGNSA, both from the germline V gene. Deletion took 2 bases off V and 7 bases off J, with a span of 14 bases between the germline ends. Spanning cysteine to phenylalanine, the CDR3 consists of 15 amino acids. Here the CDR3 DNA is all that survives: 45 bases in frame from base 1. On the study overall, not on this receptor specifically: During active COVID-19 the TRB repertoires were highly clonal, but at recovery diversity and richness rose above the levels seen in healthy donors. The cohort was judged too small for assessing how HLA contributes to COVID-19 susceptibility or severity. Specific T cell subsets (CD4+/Treg/CD8+) and sorted SARS-CoV-2-responsive or tetramer+ T cells had not yet been sequenced, and these experiments were ongoing. Strongly skewed TRBV/TRBJ gene usage was reported in patients with COVID-19. Blood samples obtained from mildly ill patients during symptoms, as well as early samples obtained from severe cases, were available only in scarce numbers. The reported TCR clusters were said to need prospective validation before any clinical use. A total of roughly 2,000 TCR clusters were exclusive to the recovered cohort, and 25 to 35 of those clusters were low-pGen clusters.

TRB repertoires were amplified from approximately 270-530 ng of genomic DNA extracted from blood. This clonotype was sampled from a human donor with active COVID-19. The sequenced sample was blood. This chain is built from TRBV7-2 and TRBJ2-2, and the D gene may be TRBD1, 6 bases matching. The DNA sequence reads TGTGCCAGCAGCTTACGAACAGGGAAGGACGGGGAGCTGTTTTTT. Its protein product is CASSLRTGKDGELFF.